The 23 T cell receptor beta chains below all came from one sample that was sequenced in a study of blood T cells in healthy people across ages. A second PCR, run for about 7 to 11 cycles, used a sample-barcoded 5' primer plus a J-beta primer mix. TCRdb redid the calling of the 5' RACE reads with MiXCR, one entry per CDR3 protein. The sample holds about 800,000 distinct CDR3 sequences; roughly 60% are singletons and the top ten take about 20%. The sequencing input was blood. These receptors all stem from a man younger than 45 in good health.

The chain links TRBV28 to TRBJ2-1; the D is unclear. V was pared by 3 bases and J by 12 bases, with 9 bases between. The germline CDR1 and CDR2 sequences are MDHEN and SYDVKM. This CDR3 comprises 11 residues. CDR3 protein: CASSLAVGQFF. CDR3 in DNA: TGTGCCAGCAGTTTGGCTGTCGGGCAGTTCTTC. Full variable domain (outside the CDR3, taken from reference TRBV28 and TRBJ2-1): DVKVTQSSRYLVKRTGEKVFLECVQDMDHENMFWYRQDPGLGLRLIYFSYDVKMKEKGDIPEGYSVSREKKERFSLILESASTNQTSMYLCASSLAVGQFFGPGTRLTVL.

The chain employs TRBV20-1 and TRBJ2-5, with D hard to call. The CDR3 contains 11 residues. Germline CDR1 reads DFQATT; CDR2 reads SNEGSKA (reference sequence). The V and J ends lost 7 bases and 1 base respectively, with 7 bases between them. The CDR3 is CSGPFQETQYF. The CDR3 DNA follows: TGCAGTGGCCCTTTCCAAGAGACCCAGTACTTC.

This clonotype was found once. J is TRBJ1-5 and V is TRBV28; D is uncertain. Germline loops: CDR1 MDHEN, CDR2 SYDVKM. V lost 1 base and J lost 5, with 15 bases in between. The CDR3 has 16 residues. In DNA, the CDR3 is TGTGCCAGCAGTTTATCTGGGCCGAGGAGCTATCAGCCCCAGCATTTT. Translation: CASSLSGPRSYQPQHF. The entire variable domain, with the rest obtained from reference TRBV28 and TRBJ1-5, is as follows: DVKVTQSSRYLVKRTGEKVFLECVQDMDHENMFWYRQDPGLGLRLIYFSYDVKMKEKGDIPEGYSVSREKKERFSLILESASTNQTSMYLCASSLSGPRSYQPQHFGDGTRLSIL.

J is TRBJ2-3 and V is TRBV20-1, with D possibly being TRBD2 (6 bases). CDR1 DFQATT and CDR2 SNEGSKA come from the germline V gene (reference sequence). V lost 0 bases and J lost 4, with 14 bases in between. The CDR3 is 15 residues long. The CDR3 loop is CSARESGASADTQYF. The CDR3 DNA is TGCAGTGCTAGAGAAAGTGGGGCTAGCGCAGATACGCAGTATTTT.

This chain links TRBV5-6 with TRBJ2-1; 9 bases match TRBD1. The ends lost 4 bases at V and 2 bases at J; junction bases unmatched: 4. Germline-derived CDR1 and CDR2 are SGHDT and YYEEEE. The CDR3 covers 15 residues. The CDR3 spells CASSEDRGAYNEQFF. CDR3 DNA sequence: TGTGCCAGCAGCGAAGACAGGGGGGCCTACAATGAGCAGTTCTTC.

The rearrangement uses TRBV6-1 and TRBJ2-7; D unresolved. Germline V gene sequence: CDR1 MNHNS, CDR2 SASEGT. Deletions cut 1 base from V and 5 bases from J, with 15 bases between. The CDR3 is 15 residues long. The CDR3 DNA reads as TGTGCCAGCAGTGAAGGAGGTGTAACTCTAAACGAGCAGTACTTC. It translates to CASSEGGVTLNEQYF.

The rearrangement joins TRBV7-2 to TRBJ2-4; 7 bases map to TRBD1. The end of the DNA aligns better with TRBJ2-7, so the J call may be wrong. Germline V gives CDR1 SGHTA, CDR2 FQGNSA. CDR3 size: 14 residues. CDR3 nucleotides: TGTGCCAGCAGCTTTCTGGCAGGGGGCTACGAGCAGTACTTC. It translates to CASSFLAGGYEQYF.

The V gene is TRBV6-5, the J gene TRBJ2-7; 8 nucleotides align to TRBD2. This CDR3 comprises 14 residues. The germline CDR1 and CDR2 sequences are MNHEY and SVGAGI. The CDR3 DNA reads TGTGCTAGCCGTATAGCGGGACTCGCCTACGAGCAGTACTTC. It yields the protein CASRIAGLAYEQYF.

Only a few counts were recorded for this clonotype. CDR3 DNA: TGTGCCAGCAGCCAAAGCGGGACCTCCCAAGAGACCCAGTACTTC. Translating it yields CASSQSGTSQETQYF. This chain links TRBV7-3 with TRBJ2-5; 7 positions agree with TRBD2. V lost 5 bases to trimming and J lost 1 base; unmatched junction nucleotides: 7. This CDR3 region has 15 residues. Germline CDR1 reads SGHTA; CDR2 reads FQGTGA.

The V gene is TRBV7-9, the J gene TRBJ2-5; 7 positions match TRBD2. Germline V CDR1 and CDR2: SEHNR, FQNEAQ (reference sequence). CDR3 length: 14 residues. J gave up 1 base and V 4 bases, and 3 bases lay outside the gene matches. CDR3 region: CASSSRTSQETQYF. The CDR3 nucleotides are TGTGCCAGCAGCTCTCGGACTAGCCAAGAGACCCAGTACTTC.

The chain links TRBV21-1 to TRBJ1-1; TRBD1 is the table's D call, not checked against the DNA. TRBV21-1 is marked as a pseudogene. The CDR3 sequence is 16 residues long. The CDR3 region is CASSNQKDRAETEAFF. CDR3 nucleotide sequence: TGTGCCAGCAGCAACCAAAAGGACAGGGCTGAAACTGAAGCTTTCTTT.

The chain joins TRBV30 to TRBJ2-1, with D unclear. The CDR3 extends over 13 amino acids. With 3 bases removed from V and 6 bases from J, the gap between germline ends came to 12 bases. Per the germline V gene, CDR1 is GTSNPN and CDR2 is SVGIG (reference sequence). The CDR3 spells CAWSPTRSNEQFF. The DNA of the CDR3 is TGTGCCTGGAGCCCAACTCGAAGCAATGAGCAGTTCTTC.

The chain combines TRBV29-1 with TRBJ2-1; 9 bases fit TRBD1. After removal of 8 bases from V and 5 bases from J, the junction contained 7 bases not matched to a gene. This CDR3 has 13 residues. Germline CDR1 is SQVTM and CDR2 is ANQGSEA. The CDR3 DNA follows: TGCAGCCTCGGGACAGGGCAAGACAATGAGCAGTTCTTC. Translated, it gives CSLGTGQDNEQFF.

This chain connects TRBV5-1 to TRBJ1-2; possible D gene TRBD1, 5 bases. Germline loops: CDR1 SGHRS, CDR2 YFSETQ. Trimming left V 4 bases short and J 2 bases short, with 12 bases between. The CDR3 extends over 14 amino acids. CDR3 protein: CASSQTGENYGYTF. The CDR3 DNA reads TGCGCCAGCAGCCAAACAGGAGAGAACTATGGCTACACCTTC.

This chain uses TRBV7-9 with TRBJ2-6; the match to TRBD1 covers 7 bases. Germline V lookup: CDR1 SEHNR, CDR2 FQNEAQ (reference sequence). Germline trimming cut 5 bases from V and 0 bases from J; bases unmatched to any gene: 7. This CDR3 region has 17 residues. The CDR3 nucleotides read TGTGCCAGCAGCGTACGACAGGGCCTCTCTGGGGCCAACGTCCTGACTTTC. This gives the protein CASSVRQGLSGANVLTF.

The chain combines TRBV25-1 with TRBJ1-5, with D possibly matching TRBD1 (5 bases). Trimming removed 2 bases at V and 0 bases at J, with 5 bases between. Germline CDR1 MGHDK, CDR2 SYGVNS. The length of the CDR3 is 14 residues. Here the CDR3 DNA reads TGTGCCAGCAGTGAAAGGGGTAGCAATCAGCCCCAGCATTTT. Its translation: CASSERGSNQPQHF.

The chain has TRBV9 and TRBJ2-5; 8 bases are a match to TRBD1. The germline gives CDR1 SGDLS, CDR2 YYNGEE. The CDR3 sequence is 13 residues long. Trimming at V came to 6 bases and at J to 5 bases, leaving 6 bases not matched to a gene. This chain's CDR3 is CASNAGGGETQYF. The CDR3 region has the DNA TGTGCCAGCAACGCAGGGGGCGGGGAGACCCAGTACTTC.

This clonotype showed up just once. The junction differs from germline at one of its ends, possibly a read error. The rearrangement uses TRBV7-9 and TRBJ1-2, with unresolved D. CDR1 is SEHNR, CDR2 FQNEAQ, per germline (reference sequence). The CDR3 contains 13 residues. The CDR3 DNA sequence: TGTGCCAGCAGCCTGGAAGACCGCTATGGCTACATCTTC. As protein: CASSLEDRYGYIF.

The chain links TRBV14 to TRBJ2-5, with 8 bases identical to TRBD1. The assigned J gene may be wrong: the sequence end matches TRBJ2-7 better. Germline V gives CDR1 SGHDN, CDR2 FVKESK. The CDR3 covers 14 residues. In DNA, the CDR3 is TGTGCCAGCAGCCAAACTGGGACAGGCCACGAGCAGTACTTC. Translation: CASSQTGTGHEQYF.

In its sample, this clonotype was seen a few times. This chain joins TRBV5-1 and TRBJ2-5; 7 bases are a match to TRBD2. With 0 bases clipped from V and 3 bases from J, the junction kept 5 bases outside the gene matches. Germline V gives CDR1 SGHRS, CDR2 YFSETQ. This CDR3 has 15 amino acids. The DNA for the CDR3 is TGCGCCAGCAGCTTGGGATTCGGACTAGAAGAGACCCAGTACTTC. Protein sequence: CASSLGFGLEETQYF.

This sequence joins TRBV20-1 and TRBJ2-4; 7 nucleotides agree with TRBD1. The DNA end favors TRBJ2-7, so the J call may be wrong. The CDR3 has 15 amino acids. The V gene's germline CDR1 is DFQATT and CDR2 SNEGSKA (reference sequence). The CDR3 loop reads CSARDEGAPFYEQYF. In nucleotides, the CDR3 is TGCAGTGCTAGAGACGAGGGGGCCCCGTTCTACGAGCAGTACTTC.

The chain couples TRBV19 to TRBJ1-6, with no clear D. CDR3 length: 16 residues. CDR1 is LNHDA, CDR2 SQIVND, per germline (reference sequence). With 6 bases removed from V and 4 bases from J, the gap between germline ends came to 16 bases. DNA of the CDR3: TGTGCCAGTAGATATGACGGGGTCCGATATAATTCACCCCTCCACTTT. Its protein product is CASRYDGVRYNSPLHF.

The chain combines TRBV18 with TRBJ2-4, with TRBD1 identical over 9 bases. The DNA matches TRBJ2-7 better at its end, which makes the J call doubtful. The CDR3 spans 16 residues. Germline V gene lookup returns CDR1 KGHSH and CDR2 LQKENI. CDR3 bases: TGTGCCAGCTCACCACAGACACGGACAGGGGCCTACGAGCAGTACTTC. Protein product: CASSPQTRTGAYEQYF.